The 22 T cell receptor beta chains below were found in one sample sequenced in a study of siplizumab effects on memory and regulatory T cells. Here immunoSEQ multiplex PCR was the method, and the copy in TCRdb shows in-frame clones only, minus some. The table lists about 40,000 clones, 89% of them singletons. The sequencing input was naive CD4+ T cells sorted from blood. The receptors stem from a human donor in good health.

V is TRBV21-1 and J is TRBJ1-4. TRBV21-1 is a known pseudogene. The CDR3 length is 14 residues. In nucleotides, the CDR3 is TGTGCCAGCAGCAAAGCAGGGAAGAGTGAAAAACTGTTTTTT. Translation: CASSKAGKSEKLFF.

The chain recombines TRBV18 with TRBJ1-1, with 8 bases lining up with TRBD1. The CDR3 covers 14 residues. V lost 5 bases, J lost 4 bases, and 6 bases stayed unmatched. From germline, CDR1 is KGHSH and CDR2 LQKENI. The CDR3 loop reads CASSATGESTEAFF. In DNA form, the CDR3 reads TGTGCCAGCTCAGCGACAGGGGAGAGCACTGAAGCTTTCTTT.

The chain carries TRBV7-9 and TRBJ1-3; no reliable D call. Germline V lookup: CDR1 SEHNR, CDR2 FQNEAQ (reference sequence). V was clipped by 5 bases and J by 0 bases, with 14 bases between them. The CDR3 has 16 residues. CDR3 sequence: CASSLRRRNSGNTIYF. The DNA of the CDR3 is TGTGCCAGCAGCCTGAGGAGGAGAAACTCTGGAAACACCATATATTTT.

Here the CDR3 reads CASSYGLANYEQYF. The CDR3 region has the DNA TGTGCCAGCAGCTACGGACTAGCGAACTACGAGCAGTACTTC. The rearrangement uses TRBV7-8 and TRBJ2-7, with 9 bases matching TRBD2. With V trimmed by 4 bases and J by 3 bases, 4 bases remained unmatched. From germline, CDR1 is SGHVS and CDR2 FQNEAQ. CDR3 length: 14 residues.

CDR3 in amino acids: CASSHVKSYEQYF. CDR3 bases: TGTGCCAGCAGTCATGTCAAATCCTACGAGCAGTACTTC. The chain joins TRBV11-2 to TRBJ2-7; the D is unclear. The CDR3 spans 13 residues. The germline CDR1 and CDR2 sequences are SGHAT and FQNNGV. Trimming removed 6 bases at V and 1 base at J, with 10 bases between. The full variable domain, in which reference TRBV11-2 and TRBJ2-7 provide the parts outside the CDR3, is EAGVAQSPRYKIIEKRQSVAFWCNPISGHATLYWYQQILGQGPKLLIQFQNNGVVDDSQLPKDRFSAERLKGVDSTLKIQPAKLEDSAVYLCASSHVKSYEQYFGPGTRLTVT.

This rearrangement joins TRBV6-6 to TRBJ1-2; 10 positions agree with TRBD1. The length of the CDR3 is 13 residues. V lost 6 bases and J lost 7; bases outside the gene matches: 5. Per germline, CDR1 MNHNY and CDR2 SVGAGI (reference sequence). DNA of the CDR3: TGTGCCAGCAGAGACAGGGGGCTGGGTGGCTACACCTTC. As protein: CASRDRGLGGYTF.

This chain uses TRBV2 with TRBJ1-2, with 12 bases fitting TRBD1. This CDR3 spans 18 amino acids. V lost 1 base to trimming and J lost 8 bases; unmatched junction nucleotides: 14. Looked up from germline, CDR1 is SNHLY and CDR2 is FYNNEI. The chain's CDR3 is CASSEDEGTGGHLRGYTF. The CDR3 region has the DNA TGTGCCAGCAGTGAAGACGAAGGGACAGGGGGCCATTTGAGGGGCTACACCTTC.

This clone was seen only a few times. The chain couples TRBV28 to TRBJ2-7; 7 bases match TRBD1. The V segment lost 4 bases and the J segment 6 bases; nucleotides outside the gene matches: 3. The CDR3 spans 12 residues. Germline values: CDR1 MDHEN, CDR2 SYDVKM. The CDR3 loop reads CASSSGQAEQYF. The CDR3 DNA reads as TGTGCCAGCAGTTCCGGACAGGCCGAGCAGTACTTC. Full variable domain (missing parts from reference TRBV28 and TRBJ2-7): DVKVTQSSRYLVKRTGEKVFLECVQDMDHENMFWYRQDPGLGLRLIYFSYDVKMKEKGDIPEGYSVSREKKERFSLILESASTNQTSMYLCASSSGQAEQYFGPGTRLTVT.

The V call is TRBV29-1, the J call TRBJ1-2; 8 bases map to TRBD1. From germline, CDR1 is SQVTM and CDR2 ANQGSEA. The CDR3 has 13 amino acids. J lost 3 bases, V lost 4 bases, and 4 bases had no gene match. CDR3 residues: CSVGAGGDYGYTF. In nucleotides, the CDR3 is TGCAGCGTTGGGGCAGGGGGCGACTATGGCTACACCTTC. Full variable domain (missing parts from reference TRBV29-1 and TRBJ1-2): SAVISQKPSRDICQRGTSLTIQCQVDSQVTMMFWYRQQPGQSLTLIATANQGSEATYESGFVIDKFPISRPNLTFSTLTVSNMSPEDSSIYLCSVGAGGDYGYTFGSGTRLTVV.

This clone was counted once. The gene calls are TRBV6-1 and TRBJ2-7; 7 nucleotides line up with TRBD1. CDR1 is MNHNS, CDR2 SASEGT, per germline. The CDR3 is made up of 16 amino acids. Unmatched junction bases numbered 8, after V lost 2 bases and J lost 1 base. CDR3 in amino acids: CASSELGTAISYEQYF. CDR3 nucleotide sequence: TGTGCCAGCAGTGAACTTGGGACAGCGATTTCCTACGAGCAGTACTTC.

V is TRBV5-1 and J is TRBJ2-3, with D perhaps matching TRBD2 (6 bases). There are 14 residues in the CDR3. Germline CDR1 is SGHRS and CDR2 is YFSETQ. V was cut by 4 bases and J by 6 bases, with 15 bases left in between. The CDR3 sequence: CASSPPGGKDTQYF. CDR3 DNA: TGCGCCAGCAGCCCCCCCGGCGGGAAGGATACGCAGTATTTT. Full variable domain (missing parts from reference TRBV5-1 and TRBJ2-3): KAGVTQTPRYLIKTRGQQVTLSCSPISGHRSVSWYQQTPGQGLQFLFEYFSETQRNKGNFPGRFSGRQFSNSRSEMNVSTLELGDSALYLCASSPPGGKDTQYFGPGTRLTVL.

This clone was seen a handful of times. The chain carries TRBV9 and TRBJ1-1, with TRBD1 identical over 9 bases. The CDR3 covers 15 residues. Trimming took 0 bases from V and 4 from J; bases not matched to a gene: 4. From germline, CDR1 is SGDLS and CDR2 YYNGEE. The CDR3 region is CASSVGGTGLTEAFF. Written as DNA, the CDR3 is TGTGCCAGCAGCGTAGGAGGGACAGGGCTCACTGAAGCTTTCTTT.

A single count supports this clone. The gene calls are TRBV28 and TRBJ1-1, with TRBD1 as a possible D gene (6 bases). The germline V gene encodes CDR1 MDHEN and CDR2 SYDVKM. V was clipped by 6 bases and J by 4 bases, with 39 bases between them. The CDR3 loop spans 22 amino acids. CDR3 in DNA: TGTGCCAGCAGCCTAAGGGGGTTAAGGGCGGGCAGTCGGTTTCAGAATCGCACTGAAGCTTTCTTT. This translates into CASSLRGLRAGSRFQNRTEAFF.

In its sample, this clone was seen once. This rearrangement joins TRBV11-1 to TRBJ1-2, with a weak D call TRBD1 (6 bases). The CDR3 runs to 13 residues. The ends were cut back, 5 bases at V and 4 bases at J, with 11 bases in the middle. Germline values: CDR1 SGHAT, CDR2 FQDESV (reference sequence). Written as DNA, the CDR3 is TGTGCCAGCAGCCTACAGGGAGTCTATGGCTACACCTTC. It specifies CASSLQGVYGYTF.

In DNA, the CDR3 is TGCGCCAGCAGCTTGTCGCGGGGGGTCGGCACAGATACGCAGTATTTT. Translation: CASSLSRGVGTDTQYF. This chain joins TRBV5-1 and TRBJ2-3; 8 positions match TRBD2. The CDR3 is 16 residues long. Germline values: CDR1 SGHRS, CDR2 YFSETQ. V dropped 1 base and J dropped 1; count of bases not matched to a gene: 5.

This rearrangement joins TRBV5-4 to TRBJ2-3; TRBD2 matches at 11 bases. Germline trimming cut 1 base from V and 6 bases from J; bases unmatched to any gene: 7. There are 16 residues in the CDR3. Germline V gene lookup returns CDR1 SGHNT and CDR2 YYREEE (reference sequence). The DNA of the CDR3 is TGTGCCAGCAGCTTGAGAACTAGCGGGGGTGCCGATACGCAGTATTTT. This sequence encodes CASSLRTSGGADTQYF. Full variable domain (rest looked up from reference TRBV5-4 and TRBJ2-3): ETGVTQSPTHLIKTRGQQVTLRCSSQSGHNTVSWYQQALGQGPQFIFQYYREEENGRGNFPPRFSGLQFPNYSSELNVNALELDDSALYLCASSLRTSGGADTQYFGPGTRLTVL.

A few counts support this clone. This sequence joins TRBV10-1 and TRBJ2-7, with TRBD1 matching 11 bases. The CDR3 runs 15 residues. The germline gives CDR1 WNHNN, CDR2 SYGVQD (reference sequence). With V trimmed by 8 bases and J by 4 bases, 10 bases remained unmatched. The CDR3 spells CASSLGTGGFYEQYF. In nucleotides, the CDR3 is TGCGCCAGCTCCCTCGGGACAGGGGGTTTTTACGAGCAGTACTTC.

The rearrangement joins TRBV5-4 to TRBJ2-5, with 7 bases fitting TRBD1. There are 14 residues in the CDR3. Trimming took 4 bases from V and 3 from J; bases not matched to a gene: 6. The germline V gene has CDR1 SGHNT and CDR2 YYREEE (reference sequence). This CDR3 reads CASSPSQGEETQYF. The CDR3 nucleotides read TGTGCCAGCAGCCCTTCCCAGGGGGAAGAGACCCAGTACTTC.

The chain combines TRBV20-1 with TRBJ1-1; D may be TRBD1 (6 bases). Between the trimmed V and J ends, which lost 6 bases and 5 bases, there was a span of 10 bases. The CDR3 extends over 11 amino acids. Germline-derived CDR1 and CDR2 are DFQATT and SNEGSKA (reference sequence). The CDR3 loop is CSATDSTEAFF. Written as DNA, the CDR3 is TGCAGTGCAACGGACAGTACTGAAGCTTTCTTT.

The V and J genes are TRBV10-3 and TRBJ1-1; 7 bases map to TRBD1. Germline V gene sequence: CDR1 ENHRY, CDR2 SYGVKD. Losses at the gene ends were 6 bases for V and 4 bases for J; bases not matched to a gene: 20. CDR3 length equals 18 residues. CDR3 loop: CAIRNERQGPLRGTEAFF. Here the CDR3 DNA reads TGTGCCATCAGAAACGAGAGACAGGGCCCTCTTCGGGGCACTGAAGCTTTCTTT.

The genes are TRBV15 and TRBJ2-7; D tentatively fits TRBD1 or TRBD2 (5 bases each). V was clipped by 1 base and J by 0 bases, with 10 bases between them. CDR1 and CDR2 from the germline V gene are LNHNV and YYDKDF (reference sequence). This CDR3 contains 15 residues. The CDR3 here is CATSRVPGTSYEQYF. The CDR3 DNA is TGTGCCACCAGCAGAGTACCAGGGACCTCCTACGAGCAGTACTTC.

V and J are TRBV4-2 and TRBJ2-7; 9 bases match TRBD1. This CDR3 contains 17 residues. CDR1 and CDR2 (germline): LGHNA, YNFKEQ. With V trimmed by 4 bases and J by 3 bases, 13 bases remained unmatched. Here the CDR3 reads CASSRLVGDRDIYEQYF. The CDR3 region has the DNA TGTGCCAGCAGCCGTTTGGTGGGGGACAGGGACATCTACGAGCAGTACTTC.